This T cell receptor beta chain derives from a study of radiotherapy plus CTLA-4 blockade in lung cancer. As to this clone: The antigen remains undetermined. The junction does not match germline at one end; this may be a read error.

General study points: Reported findings show early blood T cell clone dynamics, with interferon-beta, best predicted response. After radiotherapy and ipilimumab, tumor-derived clones expanded in peripheral blood.

CDR3 length: 15 residues. CDR1 is MGHRA and CDR2 is YSYEKL in the germline V gene. Patients with chemo-refractory metastatic non-small-cell lung cancer received focal radiation plus CTLA-4 blockade with ipilimumab. TCRdb's copy holds only in-frame clones and misses some; the assay was immunoSEQ multiplex PCR. The sample includes around 65,000 clones, about 72% seen only once; the top ten take 4.4%. The sequence was collected from a human donor with non-small cell lung cancer who had a complete response to radiotherapy plus ipilimumab. The source was peripheral blood, collected from a patient treated with radiotherapy plus ipilimumab. V and J are TRBV4-1 and TRBJ2-1; 12 nucleotides line up with TRBD2. CDR3: CTSSQPGLAGTEQFF. CDR3 DNA sequence: TGCACCAGCAGCCAGCCCGGACTAGCGGGAACTGAGCAGTTCTTC.